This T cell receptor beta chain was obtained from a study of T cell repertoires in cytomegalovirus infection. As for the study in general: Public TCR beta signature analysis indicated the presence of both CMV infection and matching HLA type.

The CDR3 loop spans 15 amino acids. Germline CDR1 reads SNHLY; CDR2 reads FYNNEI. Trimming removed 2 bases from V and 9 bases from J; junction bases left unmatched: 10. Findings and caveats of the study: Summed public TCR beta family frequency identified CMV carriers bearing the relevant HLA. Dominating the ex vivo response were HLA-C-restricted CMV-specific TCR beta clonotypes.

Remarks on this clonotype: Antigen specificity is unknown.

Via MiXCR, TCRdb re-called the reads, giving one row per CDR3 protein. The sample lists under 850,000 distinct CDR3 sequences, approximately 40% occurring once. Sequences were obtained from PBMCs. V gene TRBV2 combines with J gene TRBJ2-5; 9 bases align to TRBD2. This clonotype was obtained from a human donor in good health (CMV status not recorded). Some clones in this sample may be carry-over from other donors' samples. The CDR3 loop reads CASSELAGGLGAQYF. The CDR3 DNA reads TGTGCCAGCAGTGAACTGGCGGGGGGGCTAGGGGCCCAGTACTTC.